This entry features one T cell receptor (beta chain) sequence. Profiling relied on immunoSEQ multiplex PCR, and the TCRdb table lists in-frame clones only, not all of them. The sample holds about 220,000 clones, approximately 82% seen once. The data are from a study of blood T cell repertoires in COVID-19. The CDR3 is 13 residues long. From germline, CDR1 is SGHNT and CDR2 YYREEE (reference sequence). V shed 0 bases and J shed 5 bases, with 6 bases lying between them. The V call is TRBV5-4, the J call TRBJ1-5; D not resolved. Sequencing was done on a sample of peripheral blood. This clonotype was obtained from a woman aged 80 or over with acute or convalescent COVID-19. The CDR3, as DNA: TGTGCCAGCAGCTTGGACGGGGATCAGCCCCAGCATTTT. Encoded protein: CASSLDGDQPQHF.